Following are 32 T cell receptor beta chains from one sample sequenced in a study of spatial heterogeneity in lung cancer. Whole-study results and caveats: One measure, the expanded intratumoral alpha and beta TCR count, tracked tumor mutation counts.

As for time point: sample taken at primary tumor resection. TCRdb called the 5' RACE reads again in MiXCR, with one record for every CDR3 protein. The sample contains about 9,800 distinct CDR3 sequences, roughly 51% of which appear only once. These TCRs are of unknown antigen specificity. The sample consisted of lung tumor tissue, taken at surgery. The receptors derive from a female donor with early-stage non-small cell lung cancer.

On this clonotype itself: Since the library was made to target alpha chains, this beta chain is a stray read and its abundance is not meaningful. The chain uses TRBV7-2 and TRBJ2-3; 9 bases are a match to TRBD1. V lost 5 bases to trimming and J lost 6 bases; unmatched junction nucleotides: 9. CDR3 length equals 15 residues. Germline V gene data show CDR1 as SGHTA and CDR2 as FQGNSA. The CDR3 region is CASSLEQGAIDTQYF. CDR3 DNA sequence: TGTGCCAGCAGCCTAGAACAGGGGGCCATTGATACGCAGTATTTT.

For this clonotype: Within a library made for alpha chains, this beta chain is off target, and its count is uninformative. V gene TRBV5-1 combines with J gene TRBJ2-5, with TRBD1 identical over 9 bases. CDR1 SGHRS and CDR2 YFSETQ come from the germline V gene. Germline trimming cut 3 bases from V and 1 base from J; bases unmatched to any gene: 7. This CDR3 has 16 residues. The CDR3 DNA sequence: TGCGCCAGCAGCTCAGGGACAGGGAGGGTCCAAGAGACCCAGTACTTC. This gives the protein CASSSGTGRVQETQYF.

A few counts support this clonotype. This beta chain represents an off-target read in a library built for alpha chains; its size is of limited meaning. The chain links TRBV12-3 or TRBV12-4 to TRBJ1-1, with a weak D call TRBD1 (6 bases). The CDR3 length is 14 residues. Trimming took off 6 bases at V and 1 base at J, with 12 bases between the two ends. Written as DNA, the CDR3 is TGTGCCAGCAGCCCCGACAGGAGGAACACTGAAGCTTTCTTT. It translates to CASSPDRRNTEAFF.

As for this clonotype: With the library built for alpha chains, this beta chain is off target and its frequency is not meaningful. The chain uses TRBV6-1 and TRBJ2-7; perhaps D is TRBD1 or TRBD2 (5 bases each). CDR1 is MNHNS and CDR2 is SASEGT in the germline V gene. The CDR3 length is 15 residues. V was shortened by 4 bases and J by 5 bases, with 18 bases between the two germline ends. CDR3 loop: CASSGLTAVWNEQYF. In nucleotides, the CDR3 is TGTGCCAGCAGTGGATTGACAGCGGTCTGGAACGAGCAGTACTTC.

With regard to this clonotype: As an off-target read in a library built for alpha chains, this beta chain has a frequency of little significance. This sequence joins TRBV29-1 and TRBJ2-3, with D uncertain. Trimming pared 2 bases from V and 7 bases from J, leaving 7 bases between. Germline V lookup: CDR1 SQVTM, CDR2 ANQGSEA. This CDR3 comprises 11 residues. The CDR3 DNA reads TGCAGCGTTGAAAGTCGGAATACGCAGTATTTT. Amino acid sequence: CSVESRNTQYF.

Points on this clonotype: The library was built for alpha chains, so this beta chain is an off-target read and its size means little. V gene TRBV7-9 combines with J gene TRBJ1-2, with TRBD1 as a possible D gene (5 bases). Trimming removed 2 bases from V and 4 bases from J, with 14 bases in between. CDR1 SEHNR and CDR2 FQNEAQ come from the germline V gene (reference sequence). The CDR3 runs 15 residues. CDR3 residues: CASSLIGGAGYGYTF. CDR3 bases: TGTGCCAGCAGCTTAATCGGCGGGGCTGGCTATGGCTACACCTTC.

Comment on this clonotype: This beta chain was picked up by a library intended for alpha chains and is off target, so its count carries little meaning. The V gene is TRBV5-1, the J gene TRBJ1-5; no clear D gene. Germline V gene sequence: CDR1 SGHRS, CDR2 YFSETQ. The CDR3 is 13 residues long. Trimming removed 0 bases from V and 4 bases from J, with 5 bases in between. The CDR3 DNA follows: TGCGCCAGCAGCTTGGACTCTAATCAGCCCCAGCATTTT. Residues: CASSLDSNQPQHF.

A remark on this clonotype: Within a library made for alpha chains, this beta chain is off target, and its count is uninformative. The genes are TRBV2 and TRBJ1-4, with 7 bases fitting TRBD1. With V trimmed by 5 bases and J by 7 bases, 7 bases remained unmatched. The germline V gene has CDR1 SNHLY and CDR2 FYNNEI. The CDR3 sequence is 14 residues long. The CDR3, as DNA: TGTGCCAGCAGTCTCCGACAGGGAGGTGAAAAACTGTTTTTT. Residues: CASSLRQGGEKLFF.

About this clonotype: Because this beta chain is a stray read in a library intended to capture alpha chains, its abundance should not be given much weight. V is TRBV5-4 and J is TRBJ2-3; 8 bases match TRBD2. The ends lost 4 bases at V and 9 bases at J; junction bases unmatched: 10. The CDR3 is 14 residues long. Germline loops: CDR1 SGHNT, CDR2 YYREEE (reference sequence). CDR3: CASSLNLAGGTQYF. In DNA form, the CDR3 reads TGTGCCAGCAGCCTAAACCTGGCGGGGGGAACGCAGTATTTT.

As for this clonotype: This beta chain represents an off-target read in a library built for alpha chains; its size is of limited meaning. The chain combines TRBV5-5 with TRBJ1-5; D is uncertain. There are 12 residues in the CDR3. CDR1 SGHKS and CDR2 YYEKEE come from the germline V gene (reference sequence). Trimming removed 0 bases at V and 3 bases at J, with 1 base between. The CDR3: CASSLVNQPQHF. The DNA for the CDR3 is TGTGCCAGCAGCTTGGTCAATCAGCCCCAGCATTTT.

With regard to this clonotype: This beta chain is an unintended read in a library built for alpha chains; its size means little. The rearrangement uses TRBV5-4 and TRBJ2-1; D might be TRBD1 (5 bases). V was shortened by 0 bases and J by 4 bases, with 11 bases between the two germline ends. Germline V gene lookup returns CDR1 SGHNT and CDR2 YYREEE (reference sequence). CDR3 length: 15 residues. The CDR3 nucleotides are TGTGCCAGCAGCTTGGGTCAGGGTACGTACAATGAGCAGTTCTTC. It specifies CASSLGQGTYNEQFF.

Concerning this clonotype: With the library built for alpha chains, this beta chain is off target and its frequency is not meaningful. V and J are TRBV11-3 and TRBJ2-1, with D possibly called TRBD1 or TRBD2 (5 bases each). The CDR3 has 13 amino acids. Germline-derived CDR1 and CDR2 are SGHNT and YENEEA. Trimming pared 5 bases from V and 10 bases from J, leaving 15 bases between. The CDR3: CASSPRWGTEQFF. CDR3 DNA sequence: TGTGCCAGCAGCCCAAGATGGGGGACGGAGCAGTTCTTC. The variable domain in full, completed from reference TRBV11-3 and TRBJ2-1, reads EAGVVQSPRYKIIEKKQPVAFWCNPISGHNTLYWYLQNLGQGPELLIRYENEEAVDDSQLPKDRFSAERLKGVDSTLKIQPAELGDSAVYLCASSPRWGTEQFFGPGTRLTVL.

Comment on this clonotype: This beta chain is a stray read from a library made for alpha chains; its abundance is not meaningful. The chain uses TRBV4-1 and TRBJ1-4, with 7 bases lining up with TRBD1. Unmatched junction bases numbered 6, after V lost 4 bases and J lost 4 bases. This CDR3 has 15 residues. Germline CDR1 MGHRA, CDR2 YSYEKL. In DNA form, the CDR3 reads TGCGCCAGCAGCCGAGGACAGGCGTTTAATGAAAAACTGTTTTTT. Translation gives CASSRGQAFNEKLFF.

This clonotype was detected a few times. This beta chain appears as a stray read in a library generated for alpha chains; its size is not informative. The V call is TRBV6-5, the J call TRBJ1-2; TRBD1 might be the D (5 bases). V was pared by 6 bases and J by 2 bases, with 10 bases between. This CDR3 is built from 13 residues. CDR1 and CDR2 (germline): MNHEY, SVGAGI. In DNA form, the CDR3 reads TGTGCCAGCAGGGTCCGGGGCAACTATGGCTACACCTTC. This translates into CASRVRGNYGYTF.

This clonotype showed up just a few times. This beta chain came through as a stray read in a library set up for alpha chains, and its size says little. This chain joins TRBV18 and TRBJ2-7, with TRBD2 as a possible D gene (6 bases). V lost 6 bases and J 6 bases, leaving 18 bases between the germline ends. Germline-derived CDR1 and CDR2 are KGHSH and LQKENI. This CDR3 has 14 residues. CDR3 residues: CASSPGLSQAEQYF. The DNA of the CDR3 is TGTGCCAGCTCCCCGGGACTCTCCCAGGCCGAGCAGTACTTC.

This clonotype has only a few counts. This beta chain lies outside the target of a library built for alpha chains; its clone size means little. The rearrangement uses TRBV28 and TRBJ1-2, with D tentatively TRBD1 (5 bases). The V and J ends lost 2 bases and 5 bases respectively, with 15 bases between them. Per the germline V gene, CDR1 is MDHEN and CDR2 is SYDVKM. The CDR3 sequence is 15 residues long. The CDR3 nucleotides are TGTGCCAGCAGTTTAGGTAGGGGTGGATGGTATGGCTACACCTTC. This sequence encodes CASSLGRGGWYGYTF.

Comment on this clonotype: Little can be read into the size of this beta chain, an off-target read in a library designed for alpha chains. The V gene is TRBV12-3 or TRBV12-4, the J gene TRBJ2-5, with D unresolved. V shed 6 bases and J shed 6 bases, with 14 bases lying between them. The CDR3 consists of 13 residues. The CDR3 sequence is CASRLLGVKTQYF. CDR3 DNA: TGTGCCAGCAGGTTACTGGGCGTGAAGACCCAGTACTTC.

A note on this clonotype: Because this beta chain is a stray read in a library intended to capture alpha chains, its abundance should not be given much weight. The gene calls are TRBV12-3 or TRBV12-4 and TRBJ2-2; D might be TRBD1 or TRBD2, each matching 6 bases. With 0 bases removed from V and 10 bases from J, the gap between germline ends came to 12 bases. The CDR3 sequence is 14 residues long. The CDR3 DNA reads as TGTGCCAGCAGTTTAGCGTGGCCGGGGGCGGAGCTGTTTTTT. It translates to CASSLAWPGAELFF.

Concerning this clonotype itself: This beta chain represents an off-target read in a library built for alpha chains; its size is of limited meaning. CDR3: CASSSQGTKFQETQYF. The CDR3 region has the DNA TGTGCCAGCAGTTCCCAGGGGACCAAGTTCCAAGAGACCCAGTACTTC. This chain connects TRBV12-3 or TRBV12-4 to TRBJ2-5; D may be TRBD1 (6 bases). The CDR3 has 16 residues. Trimming took 4 bases from V and 1 from J, leaving 16 bases between them.

This clonotype turned up a few times. A library prepared for alpha chains yielded this beta chain as an off-target read; its size is of little meaning. The chain couples TRBV7-8 to TRBJ1-2; D remains ambiguous. Trimming took off 6 bases at V and 8 bases at J, with 16 bases between the two ends. Per the germline V gene, CDR1 is SGHVS and CDR2 is FQNEAQ. The CDR3 sequence is 13 residues long. The CDR3 spells CASSQGPEGGYTF. The CDR3 bases are TGTGCCAGCAGTCAAGGGCCCGAAGGGGGCTACACCTTC.

This clonotype was counted only a few times. The library was built for alpha chains, so this beta chain is an off-target read and its size means little. The J gene is TRBJ2-3, the V gene TRBV4-3; no clear D. Germline assignment: CDR1 LGHNA and CDR2 YSLEER. V was clipped by 0 bases and J by 2 bases, with 12 bases between them. The CDR3 spans 16 residues. CDR3 residues: CASSQETWWLTDTQYF. The CDR3 region has the DNA TGCGCCAGCAGCCAAGAGACCTGGTGGCTCACAGATACGCAGTATTTT.

As regards this clonotype: The library was designed around alpha chains, so this beta chain is a stray read whose abundance carries little weight. V and J are TRBV6-5 and TRBJ1-1, with unresolved D. The CDR3 sequence is 13 residues long. The V gene lost 5 bases and the J gene lost 5 bases, with 12 bases spanning the gap. Germline V gene sequence: CDR1 MNHEY, CDR2 SVGAGI. The CDR3 spells CASSEAFGTEAFF. The CDR3 DNA reads as TGTGCCAGCAGTGAAGCATTCGGGACTGAAGCTTTCTTT.

By share of the sample, this clonotype is medium-sized. Since it is a stray read in a library aimed at alpha chains, this beta chain has a size that is not meaningful. The genes are TRBV7-9 and TRBJ2-7; D unresolved. This CDR3 is 13 amino acids long. V was cut by 2 bases and J by 0 bases, with 5 bases left in between. The germline CDR1 and CDR2 sequences are SEHNR and FQNEAQ (reference sequence). CDR3 sequence reads: CASSLPTSYEQYF. Here the CDR3 DNA reads TGTGCCAGCAGCTTACCGACCTCCTACGAGCAGTACTTC.

Comment on this clonotype: Being off target in a library aimed at alpha chains, this beta chain has a size of little meaning. The CDR3 spells CASRTGGAYGYTF. The CDR3 bases are TGTGCCAGCAGGACAGGGGGTGCATATGGCTACACCTTC. The chain carries TRBV27 and TRBJ1-2; 9 bases match TRBD1. Germline V gene sequence: CDR1 MNHEY, CDR2 SMNVEV (reference sequence). J gave up 5 bases and V 6 bases, and 4 bases lay outside the gene matches. The CDR3 runs 13 residues.

Concerning this clonotype: A library prepared for alpha chains yielded this beta chain as an off-target read; its size is of little meaning. This sequence joins TRBV29-1 and TRBJ1-3; D not certain. Trimming took 2 bases from V and 8 from J, leaving 7 bases between them. The germline CDR1 and CDR2 sequences are SQVTM and ANQGSEA. The CDR3 is 11 residues long. The CDR3 DNA sequence: TGCAGCGTTGAACAAGGATACACCATATATTTT. Translation gives CSVEQGYTIYF.

This clonotype showed up just a few times. Little can be read into the size of this beta chain, an off-target read in a library designed for alpha chains. The V and J genes are TRBV6-5 and TRBJ2-7, with D unclear. V was clipped by 0 bases and J by 2 bases, with 8 bases between them. The CDR3 has 14 residues. Germline lookup yields CDR1 MNHEY and CDR2 SVGAGI. CDR3 DNA sequence: TGTGCCAGCAGTTACTCGTCCAGCACCTACGAGCAGTACTTC. Translating it yields CASSYSSSTYEQYF.

This clonotype has just one count. Since it is a stray read in a library aimed at alpha chains, this beta chain has a size that is not meaningful. The chain joins TRBV27 to TRBJ1-1; tentatively, D is TRBD1 (5 bases). The CDR3 runs 11 residues. Germline CDR1 reads MNHEY; CDR2 reads SMNVEV (reference sequence). Trimming removed 9 bases from V and 1 base from J, with 6 bases in between. The CDR3 loop reads CASRGNTEAFF. CDR3 nucleotides: TGTGCCAGTAGGGGGAACACTGAAGCTTTCTTT.

On this clonotype itself: Because the library targeted alpha chains, this beta chain is an off-target read whose size means little. The chain carries TRBV28 and TRBJ2-3, with D perhaps being TRBD1 or TRBD2 (6 bases each). The CDR3 totals 12 residues. Germline V gene lookup returns CDR1 MDHEN and CDR2 SYDVKM. V was trimmed by 5 bases and J by 6 bases, leaving 9 bases between them. In DNA form, the CDR3 reads TGTGCCAGCAGTCTCGGGGGCGATACGCAGTATTTT. As protein: CASSLGGDTQYF.

Of note for this clonotype: Because this beta chain is a stray read in a library intended to capture alpha chains, its abundance should not be given much weight. This chain joins TRBV20-1 and TRBJ2-3, with TRBD2 as a possible D gene (6 bases). The CDR3 contains 16 residues. V lost 0 bases to trimming and J lost 1 base, with 14 bases between them. Germline V lookup: CDR1 DFQATT, CDR2 SNEGSKA (reference sequence). In DNA form, the CDR3 reads TGCAGTGCTAGAGATGCGGCTTTAGCGGGCACAGATACGCAGTATTTT. Its translation: CSARDAALAGTDTQYF.

In the case of this clonotype: A library made for alpha chains picked up this beta chain off target, so its size means little. The chain uses TRBV7-2 and TRBJ2-5; 9 bases fit TRBD2. The CDR3 has 14 amino acids. V was pared by 10 bases and J by 2 bases, with 8 bases of the junction left unmatched. Germline assignment: CDR1 SGHTA and CDR2 FQGNSA. CDR3 DNA sequence: TGTGCCACCCGACTAGCGGCCACTCAAGAGACCCAGTACTTC. This encodes CATRLAATQETQYF.

This clonotype was detected once. This beta chain is a stray sequence in a library constructed for alpha chains; its clone size is not meaningful. J is TRBJ2-3 and V is TRBV15; 9 bases map to TRBD2. The CDR3 covers 16 residues. V gave up 1 base and J gave up 1 base; unmatched junction bases: 3. Germline V gene lookup returns CDR1 LNHNV and CDR2 YYDKDF (reference sequence). The CDR3 coding sequence is TGTGCCACCAGCAGAGGTCAGCGGGGGGGCACAGATACGCAGTATTTT. This encodes CATSRGQRGGTDTQYF.

This clonotype rates as large. The library was designed around alpha chains, so this beta chain is a stray read whose abundance carries little weight. The J gene is TRBJ2-2, the V gene TRBV7-8; TRBD1 aligns across 8 bases. Germline loops: CDR1 SGHVS, CDR2 FQNEAQ. The CDR3 is 15 residues long. V lost 4 bases, J lost 0 bases, and 1 base stayed unmatched. The CDR3 sequence is CASSSDRANTGELFF. The CDR3 bases are TGTGCCAGCAGCTCGGACAGGGCGAACACCGGGGAGCTGTTTTTT.